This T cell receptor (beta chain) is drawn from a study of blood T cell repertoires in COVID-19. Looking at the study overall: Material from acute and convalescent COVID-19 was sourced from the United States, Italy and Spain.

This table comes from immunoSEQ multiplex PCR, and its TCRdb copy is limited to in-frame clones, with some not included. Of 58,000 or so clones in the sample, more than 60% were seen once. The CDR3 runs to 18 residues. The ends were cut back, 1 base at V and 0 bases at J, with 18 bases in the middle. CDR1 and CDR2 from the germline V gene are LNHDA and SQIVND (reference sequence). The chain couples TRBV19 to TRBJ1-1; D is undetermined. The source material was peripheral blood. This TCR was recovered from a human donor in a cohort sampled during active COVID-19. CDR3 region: CASSIGRGSETMNTEAFF. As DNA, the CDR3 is TGTGCCAGTAGTATAGGTCGAGGGAGCGAAACAATGAACACTGAAGCTTTCTTT.